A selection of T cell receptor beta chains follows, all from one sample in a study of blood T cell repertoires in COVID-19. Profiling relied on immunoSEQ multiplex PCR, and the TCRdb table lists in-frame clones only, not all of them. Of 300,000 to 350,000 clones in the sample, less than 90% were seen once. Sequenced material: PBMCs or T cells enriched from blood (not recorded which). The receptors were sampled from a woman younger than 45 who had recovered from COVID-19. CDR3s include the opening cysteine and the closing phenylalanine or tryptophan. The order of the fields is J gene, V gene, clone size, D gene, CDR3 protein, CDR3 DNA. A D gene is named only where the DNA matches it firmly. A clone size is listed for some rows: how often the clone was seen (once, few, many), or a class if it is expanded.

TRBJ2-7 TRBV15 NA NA CATSTQLRGEQYF TGTGCCACCAGCACCCAGCTCAGGGGAGAACAGTACTTC
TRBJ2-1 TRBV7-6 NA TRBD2 CASSPQWRRGGFTEQFF TGTGCCAGCAGCCCCCAATGGCGGCGCGGGGGGTTCACTGAGCAGTTCTTC
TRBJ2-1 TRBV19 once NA CASSIDSSFRDEQFF TGTGCCAGTAGTATAGATAGCTCCTTCAGAGATGAGCAGTTCTTC
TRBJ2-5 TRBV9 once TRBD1 CASSPPLGQGRETQYF TGTGCCAGCAGCCCCCCCCTGGGACAGGGTAGGGAGACCCAGTACTTC
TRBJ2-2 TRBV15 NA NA CATSRDVIASGELFF TGTGCCACCAGCAGAGATGTGATAGCAAGCGGGGAGCTGTTTTTT
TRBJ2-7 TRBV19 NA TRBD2 CASSSRLAGGPTSYEQYF TGTGCCAGTAGTTCCCGTCTAGCGGGGGGCCCCACGTCCTACGAGCAGTACTTC
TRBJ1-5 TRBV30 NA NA CAWSYSWDSPQHF TGTGCCTGGAGTTACAGTTGGGACTCCCCCCAGCATTTT
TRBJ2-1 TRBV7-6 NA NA CASSASVADYNEQFF TGTGCCAGCAGCGCATCCGTGGCCGACTACAATGAGCAGTTCTTC
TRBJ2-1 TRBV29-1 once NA CSVLTSVGRGHQFF TGCAGCGTTTTAACTAGCGTGGGCCGGGGACATCAGTTCTTC
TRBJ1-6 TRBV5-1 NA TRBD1 CASSATGVRSPLHF TGCGCCAGCAGCGCGACAGGGGTCCGGTCACCCCTCCACTTT
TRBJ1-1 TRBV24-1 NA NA CATQGHPGTEAFF TGTGCCACCCAAGGACACCCGGGTACTGAAGCTTTCTTT
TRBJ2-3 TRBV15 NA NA CATSRDLGAADTQYF TGTGCCACCAGCAGAGATCTGGGGGCGGCGGATACGCAGTATTTT
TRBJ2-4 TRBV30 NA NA CAWSNRLVEQYF TGTGCCTGGAGCAATAGACTAGTTGAGCAGTACTTC
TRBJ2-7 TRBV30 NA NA CAWSTRAYEQYF TGTGCCTGGAGTACCAGGGCCTACGAGCAGTACTTC
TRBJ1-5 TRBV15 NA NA CATSVEAYSNQPQHF TGTGCCACCAGCGTGGAGGCGTATAGCAATCAGCCCCAGCATTTT
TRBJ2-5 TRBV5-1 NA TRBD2 CASSSGLVQETQYF TGCGCCAGCAGCTCCGGACTAGTCCAAGAGACCCAGTACTTC
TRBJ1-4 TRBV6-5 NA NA CASSYRQGGGEKLFF TGTGCCAGCAGTTACCGGCAGGGCGGGGGGGAAAAACTGTTTTTT
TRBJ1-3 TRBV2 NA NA CATQGSSSGNTIYF TGTGCCACCCAGGGCTCGAGCTCTGGAAACACCATATATTTT
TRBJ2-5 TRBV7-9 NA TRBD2 CASSLALGLAGEQETQYF TGTGCCAGCAGCTTAGCCCTGGGACTAGCGGGCGAACAAGAGACCCAGTACTTC
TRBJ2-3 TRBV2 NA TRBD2 CASSLAGSTDTQYF TGTGCCAGCAGTCTAGCGGGGAGCACAGATACGCAGTATTTT
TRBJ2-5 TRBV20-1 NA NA CSASPQGQKGETQYF TGCAGTGCTAGTCCCCAGGGTCAAAAGGGGGAGACCCAGTACTTC
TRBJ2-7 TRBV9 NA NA CASSVGAAPSSYEQYF TGTGCCAGCAGCGTGGGGGCAGCTCCGAGCTCCTACGAGCAGTACTTC
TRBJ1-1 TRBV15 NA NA CATSRRGDTEAFF TGTGCCACCAGCAGACGGGGGGACACTGAAGCTTTCTTT
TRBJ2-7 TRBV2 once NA CASSEEHLLRSEQYF TGTGCCAGCAGTGAAGAGCACCTGCTACGGAGCGAGCAGTACTTC
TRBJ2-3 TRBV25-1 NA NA CASSERTDTQYF TGTGCCAGCAGTGAACGGACAGATACGCAGTATTTT
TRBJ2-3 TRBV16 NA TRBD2 CASSQSFYQRGIFADTQYF TGTGCCAGCAGCCAATCTTTTTATCAGCGGGGGATCTTCGCAGATACGCAGTATTTT
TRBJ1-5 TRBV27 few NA CASSPTGQPQHF TGTGCCAGCAGCCCCACGGGGCAGCCCCAGCATTTT
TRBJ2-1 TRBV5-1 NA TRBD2 CASSLALAGSYNEQFF TGCGCCAGCAGCTTGGCACTAGCGGGTTCCTACAATGAGCAGTTCTTC
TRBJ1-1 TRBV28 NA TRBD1 CASRSTGANTEAFF TGTGCCAGCAGGTCGACAGGGGCGAACACTGAAGCTTTCTTT
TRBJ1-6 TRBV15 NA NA CATSRESSPLHF TGTGCCACCAGCAGAGAGAGTTCACCCCTCCACTTT
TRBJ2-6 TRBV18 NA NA CASSPWGLSGANVLTF TGTGCCAGCTCACCCTGGGGCCTCTCTGGGGCCAACGTCCTGACTTTC
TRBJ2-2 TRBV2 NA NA CASSEGTSGELFF TGTGCCAGCAGTGAAGGGACATCCGGGGAGCTGTTTTTT
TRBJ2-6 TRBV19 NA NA CASSSHRAGANVLTF TGTGCCAGTAGTTCCCACAGGGCTGGGGCCAACGTCCTGACTTTC
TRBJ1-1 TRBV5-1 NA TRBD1 CASSPGQGAFRTEAFF TGCGCCAGCAGCCCAGGACAGGGGGCGTTTCGCACTGAAGCTTTCTTT
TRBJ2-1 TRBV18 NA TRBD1 CASSPPGQNYNEQFF TGTGCCAGCTCACCACCGGGACAGAATTACAATGAGCAGTTCTTC
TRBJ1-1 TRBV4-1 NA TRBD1 CASSQEDRRSQRGTEAFF TGCGCCAGCAGCCAAGAGGACAGGCGTTCACAACGGGGCACTGAAGCTTTCTTT
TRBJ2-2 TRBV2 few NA CASRVGELFF TGTGCCAGCCGCGTAGGGGAGCTGTTTTTT
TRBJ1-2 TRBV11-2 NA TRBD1 CASSHGTGGWYGYTF TGTGCCAGCAGCCACGGGACAGGGGGTTGGTATGGCTACACCTTC